This TCR beta chain was identified in a study of T-cell memory formation after mild COVID-19. Study results and caveats: Whether day 37 second-wave clones are SARS-CoV-2-specific was not confirmed. Day 15 to 85 contracting clones showed balanced CD4/CD8; day 15 to 37 expanders favored CD4+. Among CD4+ contracting clones, most were CM and EM, and CD8+ ones EMRA.

This clonotype came up a few times. What it binds is unknown. V was pared by 4 bases and J by 7 bases, with 16 bases between. The length of the CDR3 is 14 residues. From germline, CDR1 is LGHNA and CDR2 YSLEER. TCRdb re-called the 5' RACE reads with MiXCR, one entry per CDR3 protein. The top ten hold roughly 23% of the sample, which has fewer than 350,000 distinct CDR3 sequences, 8.2% seen once. The specimen was PBMCs or a T cell subset sorted from them (not recorded which). J is TRBJ2-5 and V is TRBV4-3; a possible D gene is TRBD1 (6 bases). The clonotype was recovered from a man younger than 30 who had mild COVID-19 (a few samples of this study predate the infection). Cell type and time point are not known. The CDR3 here is CASSPGQGRGTQYF. Written as DNA, the CDR3 is TGCGCCAGCAGCCCGGGCCAGGGCAGGGGGACCCAGTACTTC.